This T cell receptor beta chain came from a study of tumor-infiltrating lymphocytes in primary liver carcinoma. Study-level background: The study reported T1-T3 N0M0 tumors spanning 4.2 to 10 cm. Findings and caveats of the study: Against blood, tumors held a significantly higher top-250-clone fraction (p = 0.039). Tumor region pairs showed greater overlap than either tumor-adjacent or tumor-blood pairs did.

This clonotype was seen repeatedly, ten times or more. As yet, its antigen is unknown. Co-extraction of RNA and DNA was performed on 20-30 mg of unsorted bulk tissue. With chronic HBV infection, the patients were also treatment-naive. Constant-region priming of around 500 ng total RNA yielded TCR beta cDNA. Three nested multiplex PCR rounds of slightly modified ARM-PCR generated TCR beta libraries. TCRdb re-called the multiplex PCR reads with MiXCR, one entry per CDR3 protein. This sample has tens of thousands of distinct CDR3 sequences, with roughly 72% found just once. The receptor was isolated from a man in his forties with primary liver carcinoma and hepatitis B virus infection. Sequencing was carried out using tumor-adjacent normal liver tissue.

CDR3 sequence: CASSQSGRAGNEQFF. For the CDR3, the DNA is TGTGCCAGCAGCCAATCCGGGAGGGCCGGTAATGAGCAGTTCTTC. The rearrangement links TRBV14 to TRBJ2-1; 8 bases agree with TRBD2. The CDR3 extends over 15 amino acids. CDR1 is SGHDN and CDR2 is FVKESK in the germline V gene. With V trimmed by 2 bases and J by 7 bases, 7 bases remained unmatched. The full variable domain, its missing parts supplied by reference TRBV14 and TRBJ2-1, is EAGVTQFPSHSVIEKGQTVTLRCDPISGHDNLYWYRRVMGKEIKFLLHFVKESKQDESGMPNNRFLAERTGGTYSTLKVQPAELEDSGVYFCASSQSGRAGNEQFFGPGTRLTVL.